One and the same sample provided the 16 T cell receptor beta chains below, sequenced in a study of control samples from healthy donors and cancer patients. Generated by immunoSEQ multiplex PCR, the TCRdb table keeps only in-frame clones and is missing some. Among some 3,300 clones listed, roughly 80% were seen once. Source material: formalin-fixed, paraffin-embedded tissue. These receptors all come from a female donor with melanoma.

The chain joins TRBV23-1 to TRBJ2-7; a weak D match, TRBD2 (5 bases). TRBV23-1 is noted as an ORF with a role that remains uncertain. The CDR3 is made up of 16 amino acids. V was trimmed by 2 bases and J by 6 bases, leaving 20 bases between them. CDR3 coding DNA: TGCGCCAGCAGTCAAGCCCTATTTAAAGGACGGGGCGAGCAGTACTTC. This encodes CASSQALFKGRGEQYF.

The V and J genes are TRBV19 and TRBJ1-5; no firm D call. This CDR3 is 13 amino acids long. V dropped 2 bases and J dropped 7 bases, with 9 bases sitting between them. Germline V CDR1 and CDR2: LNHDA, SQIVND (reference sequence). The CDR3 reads CASSIRVGQPQHF. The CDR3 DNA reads TGTGCCAGTAGTATAAGGGTAGGGCAGCCCCAGCATTTT.

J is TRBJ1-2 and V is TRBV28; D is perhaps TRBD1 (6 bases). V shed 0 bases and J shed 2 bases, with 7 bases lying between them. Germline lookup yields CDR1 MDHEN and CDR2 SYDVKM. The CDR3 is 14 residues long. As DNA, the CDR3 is TGTGCCAGCAGTTTATGGGGGGCAAACTATGGCTACACCTTC. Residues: CASSLWGANYGYTF.

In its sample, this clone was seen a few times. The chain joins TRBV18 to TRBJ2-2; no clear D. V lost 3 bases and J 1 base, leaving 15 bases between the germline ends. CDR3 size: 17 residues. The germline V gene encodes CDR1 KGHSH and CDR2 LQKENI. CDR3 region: CASSPLGSTRNTGELFF. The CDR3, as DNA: TGTGCCAGCTCACCGCTTGGTAGCACAAGGAACACCGGGGAGCTGTTTTTT.

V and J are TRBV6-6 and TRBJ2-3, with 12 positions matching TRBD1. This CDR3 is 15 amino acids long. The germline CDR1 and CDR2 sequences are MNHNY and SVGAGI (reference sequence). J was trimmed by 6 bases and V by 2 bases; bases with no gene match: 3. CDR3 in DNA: TGTGCCAGCAGTTACCCGGGACAGGGGGCGGATACGCAGTATTTT. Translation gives CASSYPGQGADTQYF.

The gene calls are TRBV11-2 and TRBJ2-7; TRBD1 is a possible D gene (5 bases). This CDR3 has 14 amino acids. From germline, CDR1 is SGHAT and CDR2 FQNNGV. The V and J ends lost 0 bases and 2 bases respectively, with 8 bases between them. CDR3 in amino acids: CASSLDRGTYEQYF. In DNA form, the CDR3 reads TGTGCCAGCAGCTTAGATAGGGGTACCTACGAGCAGTACTTC.

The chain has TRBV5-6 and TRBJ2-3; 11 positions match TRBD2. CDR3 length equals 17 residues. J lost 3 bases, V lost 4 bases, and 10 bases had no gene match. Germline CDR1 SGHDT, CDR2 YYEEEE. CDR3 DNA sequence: TGTGCCAGCAGCCCCATTCCTAGCGGGGGGATTACAGATACGCAGTATTTT. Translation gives CASSPIPSGGITDTQYF. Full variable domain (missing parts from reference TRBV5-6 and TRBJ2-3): DAGVTQSPTHLIKTRGQQVTLRCSPKSGHDTVSWYQQALGQGPQFIFQYYEEEERQRGNFPDRFSGHQFPNYSSELNVNALLLGDSALYLCASSPIPSGGITDTQYFGPGTRLTVL.

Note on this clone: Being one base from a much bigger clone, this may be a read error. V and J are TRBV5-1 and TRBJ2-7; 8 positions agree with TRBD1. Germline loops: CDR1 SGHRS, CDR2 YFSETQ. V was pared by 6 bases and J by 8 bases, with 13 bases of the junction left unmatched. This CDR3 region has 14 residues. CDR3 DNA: TGCGCCAGCACCGGGACAGGTAAACTTTACAAGCAGTACTTC. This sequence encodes CASTGTGKLYKQYF.

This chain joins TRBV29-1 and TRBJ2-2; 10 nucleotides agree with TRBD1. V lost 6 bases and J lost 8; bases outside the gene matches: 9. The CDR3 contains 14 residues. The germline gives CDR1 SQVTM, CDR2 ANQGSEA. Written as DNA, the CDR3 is TGCAGCGTCAGGGCGACAGGGGGCGGGGGGGAGCTGTTTTTT. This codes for CSVRATGGGGELFF.

CDR3 region: CASSKEAINGHYEQYF. DNA of the CDR3: TGTGCCAGCAGCAAAGAAGCTATAAACGGTCACTACGAGCAGTACTTC. The chain links TRBV21-1 to TRBJ2-7; whether TRBD2, the table's D call, matches the DNA was not checked. TRBV21-1 is a listed pseudogene. The CDR3 contains 16 residues.

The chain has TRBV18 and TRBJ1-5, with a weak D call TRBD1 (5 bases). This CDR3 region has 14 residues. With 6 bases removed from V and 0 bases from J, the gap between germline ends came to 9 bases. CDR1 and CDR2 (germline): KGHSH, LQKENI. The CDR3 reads CASSSGNSNQPQHF. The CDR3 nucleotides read TGTGCCAGCTCCTCAGGGAATAGCAATCAGCCCCAGCATTTT.

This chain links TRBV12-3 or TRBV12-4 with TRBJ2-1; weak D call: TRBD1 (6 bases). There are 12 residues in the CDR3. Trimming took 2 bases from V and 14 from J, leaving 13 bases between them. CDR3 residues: CASSLRSGDKFF. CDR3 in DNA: TGTGCCAGCAGTTTACGGTCAGGGGATAAGTTCTTC.

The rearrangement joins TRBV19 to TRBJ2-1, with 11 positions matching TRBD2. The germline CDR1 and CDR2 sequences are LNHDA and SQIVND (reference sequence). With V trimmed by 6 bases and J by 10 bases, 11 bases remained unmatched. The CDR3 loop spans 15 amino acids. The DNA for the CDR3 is TGTGCCAGTAGCCCCGGGACTAGCGGCCTTTTGGAGCAGTTCTTC. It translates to CASSPGTSGLLEQFF. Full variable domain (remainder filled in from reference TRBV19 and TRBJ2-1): DGGITQSPKYLFRKEGQNVTLSCEQNLNHDAMYWYRQDPGQGLRLIYYSQIVNDFQKGDIAEGYSVSREKKESFPLTVTSAQKNPTAFYLCASSPGTSGLLEQFFGPGTRLTVL.

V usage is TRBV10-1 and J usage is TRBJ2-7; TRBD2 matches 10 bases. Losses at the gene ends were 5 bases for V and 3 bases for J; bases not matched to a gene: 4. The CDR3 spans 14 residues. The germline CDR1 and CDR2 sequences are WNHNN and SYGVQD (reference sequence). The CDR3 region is CASSRLAGYYEQYF. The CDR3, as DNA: TGCGCCAGCAGTCGACTAGCGGGTTACTACGAGCAGTACTTC.

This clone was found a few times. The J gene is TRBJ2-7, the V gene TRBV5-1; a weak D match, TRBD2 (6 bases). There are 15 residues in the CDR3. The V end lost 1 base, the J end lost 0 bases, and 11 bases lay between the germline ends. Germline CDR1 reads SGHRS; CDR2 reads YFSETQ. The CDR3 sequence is CASSLIPGDSYEQYF. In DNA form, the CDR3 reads TGCGCCAGCAGCTTGATACCGGGAGACTCCTACGAGCAGTACTTC.

Here the CDR3 reads CASSAYRAAGELFF. The CDR3 DNA sequence: TGTGCCAGCAGCGCGTACAGGGCAGCCGGGGAGCTGTTTTTT. The V and J genes are TRBV9 and TRBJ2-2; a weak D match, TRBD1 (6 bases). CDR1 is SGDLS, CDR2 YYNGEE, per germline. The germline V and J ends were trimmed by 3 bases and 6 bases, with 12 bases remaining between them. This CDR3 contains 14 residues.